The text below deals with one T cell receptor beta chain. This entry belongs to a study of blood T cell repertoires in COVID-19. V was clipped by 10 bases and J by 3 bases; unmatched bases: 9. The CDR3 extends over 14 amino acids. Germline assignment: CDR1 PRHDT and CDR2 FYEKMQ (reference sequence). Participant-given clinical history determined each cohort assignment. In the original processing: Amplification from reference gene primers served as the basis for estimated nucleated cell counts. The protocol was immunoSEQ multiplex PCR, while the TCRdb copy is restricted to in-frame clones and leaves out a portion. That table gives V, J and clone size, and the DNA gave D and trimming. The sample includes approximately 440,000 clones, roughly 91% of them seen just once.

Sequenced input: PBMCs or T cells enriched from blood (not recorded which). The receptor was isolated from a man aged 18 to 29 who had recovered from COVID-19. The chain links TRBV13 to TRBJ2-7; 10 positions agree with TRBD2. The CDR3 region is CATQAGGVSYEQYF. CDR3 DNA sequence: TGTGCCACCCAAGCGGGAGGGGTGAGCTACGAGCAGTACTTC.